This entry features one T cell receptor beta chain sequence. This sample was included in a study of blood T cell repertoires in COVID-19. Looking at the study overall: Sample material is recorded as cDNA or gDNA derived from T cells, B-cell-depleted T cells, or PBMCs.

CDR3 size: 14 residues. Germline CDR1 and CDR2: MDHEN and SYDVKM. V lost 7 bases and J lost 3, with 16 bases in between. The protocol was immunoSEQ multiplex PCR, while the TCRdb copy is restricted to in-frame clones and leaves out a portion. The table records a few hundred thousand clones, about 90% of them present only once. This chain links TRBV28 with TRBJ2-7, with TRBD2 as a possible D gene (7 bases). The specimen was PBMCs or T cells enriched from blood (not recorded which). This clonotype originated in a woman aged 55-69 years who had recovered from COVID-19. The CDR3 here is CASTLGGLVYEQYF. CDR3 coding DNA: TGTGCCAGCACCTTGGGGGGGCTGGTCTACGAGCAGTACTTC.